This TCR beta chain was captured by sequencing in a study of blood T cell repertoires in COVID-19. This CDR3 is 17 amino acids long. The J segment lost 2 bases and the V segment lost 5 bases, leaving 8 bases of the junction unmatched. From germline, CDR1 is SGHVS and CDR2 FNYEAQ. Sequencing used immunoSEQ multiplex PCR; TCRdb keeps in-frame clones, though not all of them. The table includes fewer than 400,000 clones, roughly 90% detected once. Sequenced input: PBMCs or T cells enriched from blood (not recorded which). The sequence was collected from a woman in her twenties or thirties who had recovered from COVID-19. V usage is TRBV7-6 and J usage is TRBJ2-7; 14 positions match TRBD2. The CDR3 DNA follows: TGTGCCAGCAGCATCGGGACTAGCGGGAGAGGAACCTACGAGCAGTACTTC. Amino acid sequence: CASSIGTSGRGTYEQYF.